The entry that follows covers one TCR beta chain sequence. Method: immunoSEQ multiplex PCR; TCRdb's copy keeps in-frame clones and lacks some. This repertoire shows some 60,000 clones, about 85% found once; its top ten account for under 5%. The sample belongs to a study of OX40 agonist ivuxolimab in advanced cancers. Study at large: Anti-PD-1, anti-PD-L1 or anti-CTLA-4 therapy given earlier was allowed, and over 35% had some.

Germline-derived CDR1 and CDR2 are MGHRA and YSYEKL. The CDR3 totals 14 residues. Trimming cost V 0 bases and J 5 bases, with 11 bases left between them. This chain connects TRBV4-1 to TRBJ2-7, with D perhaps TRBD1 (5 bases). The sequencing here drew on CD4+ or CD8+ T cells sorted from blood, taken in a trial of the OX40 agonist ivuxolimab. This receptor was obtained from an adult with an advanced solid tumor such as melanoma, head and neck, liver or kidney cancer. CDR3 amino acids: CASSQEGVRDEQYF. In nucleotides, the CDR3 is TGCGCCAGCAGCCAAGAAGGGGTCAGGGACGAGCAGTACTTC.